This TCR beta chain came from a study of Ad26.COV2.S vaccination and SARS-CoV-2 variants. CDR3 size: 14 residues. Trimming left V 3 bases short and J 3 bases short, with 11 bases between. Germline V gene data show CDR1 as ENHRY and CDR2 as SYGVKD. Clones were read by immunoSEQ multiplex PCR, and TCRdb kept only the in-frame ones, dropping some. Of 350,000 to 400,000 clones in the sample, about 89% were seen once. The treatment: approximately 18 received Ad26.COV2.S at low or high dose, single or two shots; about 5 received placebo; per-sample allocation not given. At day 63 after the first vaccine or placebo injection, samples were drawn.

The chain couples TRBV10-3 to TRBJ1-2; D not resolved. Source: peripheral blood, taken in a trial of Ad26.COV2.S vaccine versus placebo. This clonotype was sampled from a person aged 18-60 years who received the Ad26.COV2.S COVID-19 vaccine or a placebo. DNA of the CDR3: TGTGCCATCAGTGACGTCATACCCGACTATGGCTACACCTTC. It translates to CAISDVIPDYGYTF.